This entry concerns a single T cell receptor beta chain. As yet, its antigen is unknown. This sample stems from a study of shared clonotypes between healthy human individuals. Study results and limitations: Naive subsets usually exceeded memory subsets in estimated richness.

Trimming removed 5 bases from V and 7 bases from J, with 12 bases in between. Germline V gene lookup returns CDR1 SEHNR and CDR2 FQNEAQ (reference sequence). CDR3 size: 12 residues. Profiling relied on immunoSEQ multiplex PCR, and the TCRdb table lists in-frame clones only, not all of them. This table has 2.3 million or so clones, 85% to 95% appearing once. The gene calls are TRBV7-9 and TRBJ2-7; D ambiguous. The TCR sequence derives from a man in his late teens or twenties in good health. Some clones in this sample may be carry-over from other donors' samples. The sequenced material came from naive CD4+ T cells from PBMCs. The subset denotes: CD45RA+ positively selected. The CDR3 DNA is TGTGCCAGCAGCACCTACCCCGGGGAGCAGTACTTC. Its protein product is CASSTYPGEQYF. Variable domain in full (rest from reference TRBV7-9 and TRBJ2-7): DTGVSQNPRHKITKRGQNVTFRCDPISEHNRLYWYRQTLGQGPEFLTYFQNEAQLEKSRLLSDRFSAERPKGSFSTLEIQRTEQGDSAMYLCASSTYPGEQYFGPGTRLTVT.